The entry that follows covers one T cell receptor (beta chain) sequence. Antigen unknown. The CDR3 runs to 15 residues. V was pared by 1 base and J by 2 bases, with 12 bases between. Germline CDR1 and CDR2: SEHNR and FQNEAQ (reference sequence). Here immunoSEQ multiplex PCR was the method, and the copy in TCRdb shows in-frame clones only, minus some. The profile shows about 110,000 clones, roughly 70% of them singletons. This record belongs to a study of shared clonotypes between healthy human individuals. Whole-study results and caveats: The study found lower generation probabilities in non-shared clonotypes than in those shared by all four donors.

The rearrangement links TRBV7-9 to TRBJ2-7; tentatively, D is TRBD1 (6 bases). Material: memory CD8+ T cells sorted from blood. Subset reported: CD45RO+ cells pooled with CCR7-negative TemRA cells. This receptor was identified in a woman in her 30s in good health. The CDR3 here is CASSLEGDTTYEQYF. The DNA of the CDR3 is TGTGCCAGCAGCTTAGAGGGGGACACTACCTACGAGCAGTACTTC. Variable domain in full (rest from reference TRBV7-9 and TRBJ2-7): DTGVSQNPRHKITKRGQNVTFRCDPISEHNRLYWYRQTLGQGPEFLTYFQNEAQLEKSRLLSDRFSAERPKGSFSTLEIQRTEQGDSAMYLCASSLEGDTTYEQYFGPGTRLTVT.